These 14 T cell receptor beta chains originate from one sample sequenced in a study of OX40 agonist ivuxolimab in advanced cancers. Data came from immunoSEQ multiplex PCR; TCRdb stores just in-frame clones and leaves some out. This table holds tens of thousands of clones, over 80% found once. The sample here was CD4+ or CD8+ T cells sorted from blood, taken in a trial of the OX40 agonist ivuxolimab. These receptors were obtained from an adult with an advanced solid tumor such as melanoma, head and neck, liver or kidney cancer.

CDR3 amino acids: CASSERRGEPRDEQFF. The DNA for the CDR3 is TGCGCCAGCAGCGAACGACGGGGGGAGCCTCGGGATGAGCAGTTCTTC. The genes are TRBV4-1 and TRBJ2-1, with 7 bases aligning to TRBD2. Germline V gene sequence: CDR1 MGHRA, CDR2 YSYEKL. This CDR3 comprises 16 residues. Trimming took 5 bases from V and 8 from J; bases not matched to a gene: 15.

The chain combines TRBV27 with TRBJ1-1; D gene uncertain. Germline V gene lookup returns CDR1 MNHEY and CDR2 SMNVEV (reference sequence). The V end lost 10 bases, the J end lost 1 base, and 10 bases lay between the germline ends. The CDR3 length is 12 residues. The CDR3 loop is CATVSGNTEAFF. The DNA for the CDR3 is TGTGCCACCGTGTCGGGGAACACTGAAGCTTTCTTT.

This chain uses TRBV27 with TRBJ2-1; 8 nucleotides align to TRBD2. Germline CDR1 MNHEY, CDR2 SMNVEV (reference sequence). The length of the CDR3 is 15 residues. V lost 3 bases and J lost 5; bases outside the gene matches: 6. The CDR3 DNA reads TGTGCCAGCAGTTTTGGACTAGCTACCCACAATGAGCAGTTCTTC. Amino acids: CASSFGLATHNEQFF.

The chain employs TRBV7-9 and TRBJ2-7; 7 bases are a match to TRBD2. V gave up 1 base and J gave up 4 bases; unmatched junction bases: 4. Germline assignment: CDR1 SEHNR and CDR2 FQNEAQ (reference sequence). CDR3 length: 14 amino acids. The CDR3 protein is CASSLVGGRYEQYF. The CDR3 DNA reads TGTGCCAGCAGCTTAGTGGGGGGGAGATACGAGCAGTACTTC.

Notes on this clone: Other DNA sequences in this specimen translate into the identical CDR3. This sequence joins TRBV27 and TRBJ1-1; unclear D gene. Germline CDR1 reads MNHEY; CDR2 reads SMNVEV (reference sequence). CDR3 length: 13 residues. V lost 3 bases and J 1 base, leaving 6 bases between the germline ends. CDR3 in DNA: TGTGCCAGCAGTTTTGGGCCGAACACTGAAGCTTTCTTT. This gives the protein CASSFGPNTEAFF.

A single count supports this clone. The gene calls are TRBV7-9 and TRBJ1-1, with TRBD1 as a possible D gene (6 bases). V lost 1 base to trimming and J lost 6 bases, with 12 bases between them. The germline CDR1 and CDR2 sequences are SEHNR and FQNEAQ (reference sequence). The CDR3 loop spans 14 amino acids. The CDR3 DNA follows: TGTGCCAGCAGCTTAGGGCAGGGACAAGCTGAAGCTTTCTTT. Amino acid sequence: CASSLGQGQAEAFF.

Here the CDR3 reads CASSPTPNRGDYEQYF. The CDR3 bases are TGTGCCAGCAGTCCAACCCCGAACAGGGGTGACTACGAGCAGTACTTC. This chain links TRBV28 with TRBJ2-5; 7 nucleotides match TRBD1. TRBJ2-7 matches the DNA end more closely, so the J call is doubtful. Per the germline V gene, CDR1 is MDHEN and CDR2 is SYDVKM. The CDR3 loop spans 16 amino acids.

The CDR3 spells CASSLGTIEAFF. The CDR3 DNA follows: TGTGCCAGCAGCTTAGGGACAATTGAAGCTTTCTTT. The chain recombines TRBV11-1 with TRBJ1-1; TRBD1 might be the D (5 bases). The length of the CDR3 is 12 residues. V was clipped by 1 base and J by 7 bases, with 7 bases between them. Germline assignment: CDR1 SGHAT and CDR2 FQDESV (reference sequence).

In this sample, this clone turned up once. The rearrangement joins TRBV4-1 to TRBJ1-1; TRBD1 agrees at 8 bases. With 5 bases clipped from V and 5 bases from J, the junction kept 10 bases outside the gene matches. The CDR3 covers 15 residues. Germline lookup yields CDR1 MGHRA and CDR2 YSYEKL. The CDR3 here is CASSSSPTGGTEAFF. CDR3 bases: TGCGCCAGCAGCTCCAGCCCCACAGGGGGTACTGAAGCTTTCTTT.

The V gene is TRBV15, the J gene TRBJ2-4, with 10 bases fitting TRBD1. The CDR3 spans 15 residues. Looked up from germline, CDR1 is LNHNV and CDR2 is YYDKDF (reference sequence). V shed 5 bases and J 5 bases; nucleotides not matched to a gene: 6. CDR3 sequence reads: CATSGGQGLENIQYF. The CDR3 bases are TGTGCCACCAGCGGGGGACAGGGGTTAGAAAACATTCAGTACTTC.

The rearrangement joins TRBV5-5 to TRBJ1-5; possible D gene TRBD1, 5 bases. CDR1 and CDR2 from the germline V gene are SGHKS and YYEKEE (reference sequence). Trimming cost V 1 base and J 1 base, with 9 bases left between them. This CDR3 has 15 residues. CDR3 nucleotide sequence: TGTGCCAGCAGCTTGATTTGGGGGAGCAATCAGCCCCAGCATTTT. It translates to CASSLIWGSNQPQHF.

The chain has TRBV13 and TRBJ2-7; possibly TRBD1 for D (6 bases). V gave up 0 bases and J gave up 6 bases, with 15 bases separating them. Germline lookup yields CDR1 PRHDT and CDR2 FYEKMQ (reference sequence). CDR3 size: 15 residues. DNA of the CDR3: TGTGCCAGCAGCTTAGGGGGCAGGGGCATTGGCGAGCAGTACTTC. The encoded protein is CASSLGGRGIGEQYF.

This clone was counted a few times. The chain uses TRBV11-2 and TRBJ1-1; D remains unclear. From germline, CDR1 is SGHAT and CDR2 FQNNGV. The length of the CDR3 is 11 residues. The ends were cut back, 6 bases at V and 0 bases at J, with 2 bases in the middle. The CDR3 loop is CASSLNTEAFF. CDR3 DNA: TGTGCCAGCAGTTTGAACACTGAAGCTTTCTTT.

The chain joins TRBV5-1 to TRBJ2-7; D gene unclear. Trimming removed 1 base from V and 7 bases from J, with 6 bases in between. CDR3 length equals 11 residues. Germline CDR1 SGHRS, CDR2 YFSETQ. CDR3 nucleotides: TGCGCCAGCAGCTTGAACGAAGAGCAGTACTTC. It specifies CASSLNEEQYF.